The text below deals with one TCR beta chain. The sample originates from a study of preoperative IRX-2 immunotherapy in early breast cancer. Germline trimming cut 3 bases from V and 3 bases from J; bases unmatched to any gene: 3. The germline CDR1 and CDR2 sequences are WSHSY and SAAADI. The CDR3 contains 14 residues. The repertoire was sequenced with immunoSEQ multiplex PCR; TCRdb's copy has only in-frame clones and lacks some. The sample lists approximately 3,500 clones, 80% occurring once. Noted treatment: preoperative locoregional IRX-2 cytokine immunotherapy. This phase Ib study tested locoregional IRX-2 cytokine immunotherapy given before surgery.

Sample: tumor tissue, taken before IRX-2 immunotherapy. The chain is built from TRBV10-2 and TRBJ1-2; 8 positions agree with TRBD1. The TCR sequence derives from a human donor with breast cancer. In nucleotides, the CDR3 is TGCGCCAGCAGTGACTCAGGGGGCGACTATGGCTACACCTTC. It translates to CASSDSGGDYGYTF.